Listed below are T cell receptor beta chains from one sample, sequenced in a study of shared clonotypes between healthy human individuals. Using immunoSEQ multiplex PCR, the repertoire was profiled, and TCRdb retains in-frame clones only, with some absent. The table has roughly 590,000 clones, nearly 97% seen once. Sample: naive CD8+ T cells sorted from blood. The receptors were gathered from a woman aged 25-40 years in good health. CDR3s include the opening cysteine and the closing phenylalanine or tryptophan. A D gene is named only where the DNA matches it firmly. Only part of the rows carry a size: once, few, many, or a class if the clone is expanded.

CDR3 protein: CASSFFPNNEQFF
CDR3 DNA: TGTGCCAGCAGTTTTTTTCCGAACAATGAGCAGTTCTTC
D gene: -
clone size: once
V gene: TRBV27
J gene: TRBJ2-1

CDR3 protein: CASSLFGESEYNEQFF
CDR3 DNA: TGTGCCAGCAGCTTATTTGGGGAAAGCGAGTACAATGAGCAGTTCTTC
D gene: -
clone size: -
V gene: TRBV7-6
J gene: TRBJ2-1

CDR3 protein: CASSLIREKFDEQFF
CDR3 DNA: TGTGCCAGCAGCTTAATACGGGAGAAATTCGATGAGCAGTTCTTC
D gene: -
clone size: -
V gene: TRBV11-2
J gene: TRBJ2-1

CDR3 protein: CASRPGVYTDTQYF
CDR3 DNA: TGCGCCAGCCGGCCTGGGGTCTACACAGATACGCAGTATTTT
D gene: -
clone size: -
V gene: TRBV10-2
J gene: TRBJ2-3

CDR3 protein: CASSPTQGTYYEQYF
CDR3 DNA: TGTGCCAGCAGCCCGACCCAGGGGACCTACTACGAGCAGTACTTC
D gene: -
clone size: -
V gene: TRBV27
J gene: TRBJ2-7

CDR3 protein: CASSLGMGEVGYEQYF
CDR3 DNA: TGTGCCAGCAGCTTAGGAATGGGGGAGGTAGGCTACGAGCAGTACTTC
D gene: -
clone size: -
V gene: TRBV13
J gene: TRBJ2-7

CDR3 protein: CATTTGYTEAFF
CDR3 DNA: TGTGCCACCACAACAGGGTACACTGAAGCTTTCTTT
D gene: -
clone size: -
V gene: TRBV28
J gene: TRBJ1-1

CDR3 protein: CASSIPGYEQYF
CDR3 DNA: TGTGCCAGCAGTATACCAGGTTACGAGCAGTACTTC
D gene: -
clone size: -
V gene: TRBV6-6
J gene: TRBJ2-7

CDR3 protein: CASSLVLQATGNTIYF
CDR3 DNA: TGTGCCAGCAGCTTGGTTTTACAGGCAACTGGAAACACCATATATTTT
D gene: -
clone size: -
V gene: TRBV11-2
J gene: TRBJ1-3

CDR3 protein: CASRLAGGSFYEQYF
CDR3 DNA: TGTGCCAGCAGACTAGCGGGAGGGAGCTTCTACGAGCAGTACTTC
D gene: TRBD2
clone size: -
V gene: TRBV27
J gene: TRBJ2-7

CDR3 protein: CASSLEQNTEAFF
CDR3 DNA: TGTGCCAGCAGCTTAGAACAGAACACTGAAGCTTTCTTT
D gene: -
clone size: -
V gene: TRBV13
J gene: TRBJ1-1

CDR3 protein: CASSFGGTNTEAFF
CDR3 DNA: TGTGCCAGCAGCTTTGGAGGGACGAACACTGAAGCTTTCTTT
D gene: -
clone size: once
V gene: TRBV7-9
J gene: TRBJ1-1

CDR3 protein: CASSLLAGGAYEQYF
CDR3 DNA: TGCGCCAGCAGCCTGTTAGCGGGAGGCGCCTACGAGCAGTACTTC
D gene: TRBD2
clone size: -
V gene: TRBV4-1
J gene: TRBJ2-7

CDR3 protein: CASSEFLADGNNEQFF
CDR3 DNA: TGTGCCAGCAGTGAATTCCTAGCGGATGGAAACAATGAGCAGTTCTTC
D gene: TRBD2
clone size: -
V gene: TRBV2
J gene: TRBJ2-1

CDR3 protein: CASSLSGTSIRFEQYF
CDR3 DNA: TGTGCCAGCAGTTTATCGGGGACTAGTATTCGCTTCGAGCAGTACTTC
D gene: TRBD2
clone size: -
V gene: TRBV27
J gene: TRBJ2-7

CDR3 protein: CASSLTGGGLSSGYTF
CDR3 DNA: TGTGCCAGCAGTTTGACAGGGGGCGGGTTAAGTAGTGGCTACACCTTC
D gene: TRBD1
clone size: -
V gene: TRBV27
J gene: TRBJ1-2

CDR3 protein: CASEGVLLQENTGELFF
CDR3 DNA: TGTGCCAGCGAAGGGGTTCTCTTACAGGAGAACACCGGGGAGCTGTTTTTT
D gene: -
clone size: -
V gene: TRBV19
J gene: TRBJ2-2

CDR3 protein: CASSLDVDEQYF
CDR3 DNA: TGTGCCAGCAGCTTAGATGTGGACGAGCAGTACTTC
D gene: -
clone size: -
V gene: TRBV11-2
J gene: TRBJ2-7

CDR3 protein: CASSLVPQGGGYEQYF
CDR3 DNA: TGTGCCAGCAGCTTAGTCCCCCAGGGTGGGGGCTACGAGCAGTACTTC
D gene: -
clone size: -
V gene: TRBV7-2
J gene: TRBJ2-7

CDR3 protein: CASSPPDRYEQYF
CDR3 DNA: TGTGCCAGCTCACCACCCGACCGCTACGAGCAGTACTTC
D gene: -
clone size: -
V gene: TRBV18
J gene: TRBJ2-7

CDR3 protein: CASSYVNTGELFF
CDR3 DNA: TGTGCCAGCAGTTACGTTAACACCGGGGAGCTGTTTTTT
D gene: -
clone size: -
V gene: TRBV27
J gene: TRBJ2-2

CDR3 protein: CASSQIRDGNYEQYF
CDR3 DNA: TGTGCCAGCAGTCAAATACGGGACGGAAACTACGAGCAGTACTTC
D gene: -
clone size: once
V gene: TRBV11-2
J gene: TRBJ2-7

CDR3 protein: CASSYSQTGELFF
CDR3 DNA: TGTGCCAGCAGTTACTCCCAGACCGGGGAGCTGTTTTTT
D gene: -
clone size: -
V gene: TRBV6-5
J gene: TRBJ2-2

CDR3 protein: CASSPQGHEQFF
CDR3 DNA: TGTGCCAGCAGCCCACAGGGACATGAGCAGTTCTTC
D gene: -
clone size: -
V gene: TRBV13
J gene: TRBJ2-1

CDR3 protein: CASSLRAPSNQPQHF
CDR3 DNA: TGTGCCAGCAGTTTACGGGCTCCAAGCAATCAGCCCCAGCATTTT
D gene: -
clone size: -
V gene: TRBV27
J gene: TRBJ1-5

CDR3 protein: CASSGLRTAEETQYF
CDR3 DNA: TGTGCCAGCAGCGGCCTCCGGACAGCCGAAGAGACCCAGTACTTC
D gene: -
clone size: -
V gene: TRBV25-1
J gene: TRBJ2-5

CDR3 protein: CASSEATGRAGGSLHEQFF
CDR3 DNA: TGTGCCAGCAGTGAAGCAACAGGGAGAGCGGGAGGCAGTCTCCATGAGCAGTTCTTC
D gene: TRBD2
clone size: -
V gene: TRBV2
J gene: TRBJ2-1

CDR3 protein: CASSYSTGQANYEQYF
CDR3 DNA: TGTGCCAGCAGTTACTCGACGGGACAGGCCAACTACGAGCAGTACTTC
D gene: TRBD1
clone size: -
V gene: TRBV6-5
J gene: TRBJ2-7

CDR3 protein: CASSFLQGMDTGELFF
CDR3 DNA: TGTGCCAGCAGTTTTCTACAGGGGATGGACACCGGGGAGCTGTTTTTT
D gene: TRBD1
clone size: -
V gene: TRBV28
J gene: TRBJ2-2

CDR3 protein: CASSLAGGGRQPQHF
CDR3 DNA: TGTGCCAGCAGCTTGGCTGGGGGGGGGAGGCAGCCCCAGCATTTT
D gene: -
clone size: -
V gene: TRBV5-5
J gene: TRBJ1-5

CDR3 protein: CASSTSWAAQGSYQETQYF
CDR3 DNA: TGTGCCAGCAGTACTTCTTGGGCGGCCCAGGGTTCGTACCAAGAGACCCAGTACTTC
D gene: -
clone size: -
V gene: TRBV28
J gene: TRBJ2-5

CDR3 protein: CASRSGTLLYQPQHF
CDR3 DNA: TGTGCCAGCAGGTCAGGGACCCTCCTGTATCAGCCCCAGCATTTT
D gene: -
clone size: -
V gene: TRBV2
J gene: TRBJ1-5

CDR3 protein: CASSSGRGYTF
CDR3 DNA: TGTGCCAGCAGTTCCGGTCGAGGCTACACCTTC
D gene: -
clone size: -
V gene: TRBV27
J gene: TRBJ1-2

CDR3 protein: CASSLLVGSYNEQFF
CDR3 DNA: TGTGCCAGCAGTTTGTTGGTGGGCTCCTACAATGAGCAGTTCTTC
D gene: -
clone size: -
V gene: TRBV28
J gene: TRBJ2-1

CDR3 protein: CASSMFLGASYEQYF
CDR3 DNA: TGTGCCAGTAGTATGTTCTTAGGGGCTTCCTACGAGCAGTACTTC
D gene: -
clone size: -
V gene: TRBV19
J gene: TRBJ2-7

CDR3 protein: CASSSQGRSYEQYF
CDR3 DNA: TGTGCCAGCAGCTCTCAGGGTCGCTCCTACGAGCAGTACTTC
D gene: -
clone size: -
V gene: TRBV7-9
J gene: TRBJ2-7

CDR3 protein: CASSIPQQPTSGTYNEQFF
CDR3 DNA: TGTGCCAGTAGTATACCCCAGCAGCCTACTAGCGGGACATACAATGAGCAGTTCTTC
D gene: TRBD2
clone size: -
V gene: TRBV19
J gene: TRBJ2-1

CDR3 protein: CASSQSSSYEQYF
CDR3 DNA: TGCGCCAGCAGCCAATCCAGCTCCTACGAGCAGTACTTC
D gene: -
clone size: -
V gene: TRBV4-1
J gene: TRBJ2-7

CDR3 protein: CASSLEGPRGTQYF
CDR3 DNA: TGTGCCAGCAGTTTAGAGGGACCGCGGGGGACCCAGTACTTC
D gene: -
clone size: -
V gene: TRBV27
J gene: TRBJ2-5

CDR3 protein: CASSVGGSAYEQYF
CDR3 DNA: TGTGCCAGCAGCGTAGGAGGGAGCGCCTACGAGCAGTACTTC
D gene: -
clone size: -
V gene: TRBV9
J gene: TRBJ2-7

CDR3 protein: CASREPSGGENYGYTF
CDR3 DNA: TGTGCCAGCAGAGAGCCTTCAGGGGGCGAAAACTATGGCTACACCTTC
D gene: TRBD1
clone size: -
V gene: TRBV13
J gene: TRBJ1-2

CDR3 protein: CAILPTSGSTDTQYF
CDR3 DNA: TGTGCCATCCTCCCAACTAGCGGGAGCACAGATACGCAGTATTTT
D gene: TRBD2
clone size: few
V gene: TRBV2
J gene: TRBJ2-3